This T cell receptor (beta chain) appears in the sequencing data of a study of shared clonotypes between healthy human individuals. The overall study: Each donor contributed plates that comprised three CD4 naive, three CD4 memory, two CD8 naive and one CD8 memory.

On this clone itself: What it binds is not known.

Here immunoSEQ multiplex PCR was the method, and the copy in TCRdb shows in-frame clones only, minus some. The repertoire holds approximately 2,000,000 clones, around 95% seen once, with about 1.6% in the top ten. General study results and limits: Roughly 5% of naive CD4 clonotypes were common to a handful of donors. Among the subsets, naive ones generally showed larger estimated richness than memory ones. Genetic and exposure-history diversity was limited by the small donor number.

Germline V gene sequence: CDR1 MNHEY, CDR2 SMNVEV (reference sequence). This CDR3 comprises 14 residues. With V trimmed by 4 bases and J by 2 bases, 5 bases remained unmatched. The naive CD8 population came from CD45RO-negative cells selected for CCR7, without terminally differentiated effector memory CD45RA+ cells. The chain couples TRBV27 to TRBJ2-7; TRBD1 matches 7 bases. The TCR originated in a young man in good health. Some clones in this sample may be carry-over from other donors' samples. Sequencing input: naive CD8+ T cells from PBMCs. This CDR3 reads CASSSYRGTYEQYF. CDR3 nucleotides: TGTGCCAGCAGTTCCTACAGGGGTACCTACGAGCAGTACTTC.